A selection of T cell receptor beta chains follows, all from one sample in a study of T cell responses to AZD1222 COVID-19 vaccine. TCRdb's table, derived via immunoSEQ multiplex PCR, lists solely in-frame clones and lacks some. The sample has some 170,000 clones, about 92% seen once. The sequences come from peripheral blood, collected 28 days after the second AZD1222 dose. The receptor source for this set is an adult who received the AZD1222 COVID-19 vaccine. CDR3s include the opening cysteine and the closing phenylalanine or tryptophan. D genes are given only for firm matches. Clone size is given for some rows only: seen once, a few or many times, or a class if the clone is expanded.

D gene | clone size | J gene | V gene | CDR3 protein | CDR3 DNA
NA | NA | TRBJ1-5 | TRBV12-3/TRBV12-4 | CASSFTRQPQHF | TGTGCCAGCAGTTTCACCCGGCAGCCCCAGCATTTT
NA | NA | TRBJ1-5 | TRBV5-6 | CASTTGTQGNQPQHF | TGTGCCAGCACCACAGGAACTCAGGGCAATCAGCCCCAGCATTTT
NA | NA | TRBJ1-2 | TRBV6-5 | CASSRAARERGYTF | TGTGCCAGCAGCCGAGCGGCCAGGGAAAGAGGCTACACCTTC
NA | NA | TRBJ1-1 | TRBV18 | CASSPPAGARTEAFF | TGTGCCAGCTCACCACCAGCAGGGGCCCGGACTGAAGCTTTCTTT
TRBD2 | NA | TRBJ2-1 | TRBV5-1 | CASSSSGGTYNEQFF | TGCGCCAGCAGCTCTAGCGGGGGGACCTACAATGAGCAGTTCTTC
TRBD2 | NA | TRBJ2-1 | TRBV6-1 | CASSEIQRGYNEQFF | TGTGCCAGCAGTGAAATACAGCGGGGCTACAATGAGCAGTTCTTC
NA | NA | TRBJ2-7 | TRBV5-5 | CASSPPPVGLYEQYF | TGTGCCAGCAGCCCGCCCCCCGTAGGGCTGTACGAGCAGTACTTC
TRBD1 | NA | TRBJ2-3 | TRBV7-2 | CASSSGTGTDTQYF | TGTGCCAGCAGTTCCGGGACAGGCACAGATACGCAGTATTTT
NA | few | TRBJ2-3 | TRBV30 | CAWSETTGIDTQYF | TGTGCCTGGAGCGAAACTACAGGGATAGATACGCAGTATTTT
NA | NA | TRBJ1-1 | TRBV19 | CASSSGNTEAFF | TGTGCCAGTAGTAGTGGGAACACTGAAGCTTTCTTT
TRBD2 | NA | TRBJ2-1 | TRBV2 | CATSPPFQAGGPWNEQFF | TGTGCCACCAGTCCCCCTTTTCAAGCGGGGGGGCCATGGAATGAGCAGTTCTTC
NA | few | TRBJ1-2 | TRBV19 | CASSTDRFYGYTF | TGTGCCAGTAGTACCGACAGGTTCTATGGCTACACCTTC
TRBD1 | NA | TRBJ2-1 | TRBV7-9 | CASSLAGTVYNEQFF | TGTGCCAGCAGCTTAGCCGGGACAGTTTACAATGAGCAGTTCTTC
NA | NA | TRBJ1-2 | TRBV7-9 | CASSLTTDSYGYTF | TGTGCCAGCAGCTTAACTACGGACAGCTATGGCTACACCTTC
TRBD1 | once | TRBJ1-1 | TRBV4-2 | CASSPQGVGTEAFF | TGTGCCAGCAGCCCCCAGGGGGTGGGGACTGAAGCTTTCTTT
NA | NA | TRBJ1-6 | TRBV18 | CASSPLGAYNSPLHF | TGTGCCAGCTCACCGCTAGGGGCCTATAATTCACCCCTCCACTTT
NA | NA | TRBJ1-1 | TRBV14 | CASSLLWGSPTEAFF | TGTGCCAGCAGCCTTCTCTGGGGGTCGCCCACTGAAGCTTTCTTT
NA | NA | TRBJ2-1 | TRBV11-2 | CASSLGRAGEQFF | TGTGCCAGCAGCTTAGGCCGGGCCGGTGAGCAGTTCTTC
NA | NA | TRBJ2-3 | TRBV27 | CASSTPRDIGTDTQYF | TGTGCCAGCAGTACACCCCGGGACATCGGCACAGATACGCAGTATTTT
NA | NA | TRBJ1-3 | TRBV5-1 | CASSPATITSGNTIYF | TGCGCCAGCAGCCCTGCTACTATCACCTCTGGAAACACCATATATTTT
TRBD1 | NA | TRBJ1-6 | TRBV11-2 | CASSPREPGQGSNSPLHF | TGTGCCAGCAGCCCTAGAGAACCGGGACAGGGTAGTAATTCACCCCTCCACTTT
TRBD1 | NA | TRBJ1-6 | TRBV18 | CASSAGTGGFSPLHF | TGTGCCAGCTCAGCCGGGACAGGGGGTTTTTCACCCCTCCACTTT
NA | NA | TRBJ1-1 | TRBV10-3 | CAISESGGPGTEAFF | TGTGCCATCAGTGAGTCGGGCGGGCCGGGGACTGAAGCTTTCTTT
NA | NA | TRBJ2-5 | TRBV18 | CASSPGHQETQYF | TGTGCCAGCTCACCAGGGCACCAAGAGACCCAGTACTTC
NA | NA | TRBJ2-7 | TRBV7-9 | CASSPSYEQYF | TGTGCCAGCAGCCCTAGTTACGAGCAGTACTTC
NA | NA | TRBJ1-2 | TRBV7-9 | CASSSFQGEDYGYTF | TGTGCCAGCAGCTCTTTCCAGGGTGAAGACTATGGCTACACCTTC
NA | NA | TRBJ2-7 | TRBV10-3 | CAISRRGQDNEQYF | TGTGCCATCAGCCGGCGGGGTCAAGATAACGAGCAGTACTTC
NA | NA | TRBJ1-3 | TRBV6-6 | CASSYSGIGNTIYF | TGTGCCAGCAGTTACTCCGGGATTGGAAACACCATATATTTT
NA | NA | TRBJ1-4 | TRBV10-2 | CATLLLRAIGPPEKLFF | TGCGCCACCCTCCTTTTAAGGGCAATCGGTCCGCCTGAAAAACTGTTTTTT
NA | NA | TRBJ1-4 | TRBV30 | CAWSVLSREKLFF | TGTGCCTGGAGTGTACTCAGTCGGGAAAAACTGTTTTTT
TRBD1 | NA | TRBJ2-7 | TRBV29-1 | CSVVGQGTNEQYF | TGCAGCGTTGTGGGACAGGGTACCAACGAGCAGTACTTC
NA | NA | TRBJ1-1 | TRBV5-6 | CASSVGGPNTEAFF | TGTGCCAGCAGCGTCGGTGGACCGAACACTGAAGCTTTCTTT
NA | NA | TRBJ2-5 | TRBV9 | CASSDSLATWGETQYF | TGTGCCAGCAGCGATAGTTTGGCCACATGGGGAGAGACCCAGTACTTC
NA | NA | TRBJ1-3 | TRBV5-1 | CASISDSGNTIYF | TGCGCCAGCATTAGTGACTCTGGAAACACCATATATTTT
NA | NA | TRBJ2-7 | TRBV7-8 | CASSSHGIPSYEQYF | TGTGCCAGCAGCTCACACGGAATACCCTCCTACGAGCAGTACTTC
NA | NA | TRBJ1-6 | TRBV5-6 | CASSLRGSYNSPLHF | TGTGCCAGCAGCCTTAGAGGGTCCTATAATTCACCCCTCCACTTT
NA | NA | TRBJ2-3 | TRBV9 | CASSVGGAPTDTQYF | TGTGCCAGCAGCGTAGGTGGGGCGCCCACAGATACGCAGTATTTT
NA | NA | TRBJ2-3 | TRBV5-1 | CASSLRAGDSTQVF | TGCGCCAGCAGCTTGAGGGCAGGGGACTCCACACAGGTTTTT
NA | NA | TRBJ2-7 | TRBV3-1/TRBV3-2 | CASSHRRVYEQYF | TGTGCCAGCAGCCACAGGAGGGTATACGAGCAGTACTTC
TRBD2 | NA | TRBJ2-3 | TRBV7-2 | CASSSGLVTDTQYF | TGTGCCAGCAGCTCGGGACTAGTCACAGATACGCAGTATTTT
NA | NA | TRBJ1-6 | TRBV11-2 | CASRFGHLNSPLHF | TGTGCCAGCAGATTTGGACACCTCAATTCACCCCTCCACTTT
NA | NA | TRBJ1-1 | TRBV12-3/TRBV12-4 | CASRNRENTEAFF | TGTGCCAGCAGAAACAGGGAAAACACTGAAGCTTTCTTT
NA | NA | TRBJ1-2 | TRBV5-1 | CASSLVGRPYGYTF | TGCGCCAGCAGCTTGGTTGGCAGACCCTATGGCTACACCTTC
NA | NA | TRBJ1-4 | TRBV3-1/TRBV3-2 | CASSLTPGSNEKLFF | TGTGCCAGCAGCCTCACGCCGGGCAGTAATGAAAAACTGTTTTTT
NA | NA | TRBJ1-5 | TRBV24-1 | CATSDPGHRLGQHF | TGTGCCACCAGTGACCCGGGACACCGGCTGGGGCAGCATTTT
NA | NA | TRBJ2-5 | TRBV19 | CASSIGRNQETQYF | TGTGCCAGTAGTATCGGCAGGAATCAAGAGACCCAGTACTTC
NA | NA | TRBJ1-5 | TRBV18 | CASSPSGRGSNQPQHF | TGTGCCAGCTCACCTTCGGGGCGAGGAAGCAATCAGCCCCAGCATTTT
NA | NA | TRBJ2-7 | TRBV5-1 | CASSLLQGNHEQYF | TGCGCCAGCAGCTTGCTACAGGGAAACCACGAGCAGTACTTC
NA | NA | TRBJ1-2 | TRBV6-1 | CASSEVGQRGYTF | TGTGCCAGCAGTGAAGTCGGACAGCGTGGCTACACCTTC